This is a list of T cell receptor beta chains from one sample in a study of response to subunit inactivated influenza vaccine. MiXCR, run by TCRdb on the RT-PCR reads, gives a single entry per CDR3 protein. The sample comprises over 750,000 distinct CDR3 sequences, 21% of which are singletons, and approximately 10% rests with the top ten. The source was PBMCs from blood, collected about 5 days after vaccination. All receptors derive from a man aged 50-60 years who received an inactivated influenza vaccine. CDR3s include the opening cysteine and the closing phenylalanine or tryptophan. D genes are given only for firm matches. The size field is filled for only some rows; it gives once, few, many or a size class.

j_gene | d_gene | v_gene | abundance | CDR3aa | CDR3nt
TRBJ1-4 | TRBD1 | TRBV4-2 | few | CASSQVGQGERSANEKLFF | TGTGCCAGCAGCCAAGTCGGGCAGGGGGAAAGGTCGGCTAATGAAAAACTGTTTTTT
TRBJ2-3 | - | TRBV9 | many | CASSVSSRAQTTDTQYF | TGTGCCAGCAGCGTATCATCGCGGGCCCAAACCACAGATACGCAGTATTTT
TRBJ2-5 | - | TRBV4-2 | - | CASSQGAAKGETQYF | TGTGCCAGCAGCCAAGGGGCAGCGAAGGGAGAGACCCAGTACTTC
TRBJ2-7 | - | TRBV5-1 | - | CASSLVGQLEYEQYF | TGCGCCAGCAGCTTGGTTGGACAGCTTGAATACGAGCAGTACTTC
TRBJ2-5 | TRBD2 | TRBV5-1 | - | CASSLPMVGRGLQETQYF | TGCGCCAGCAGCTTGCCGATGGTGGGGAGGGGCCTCCAAGAGACCCAGTACTTC
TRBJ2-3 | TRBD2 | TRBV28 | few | CASSLGGGREYTQYF | TGTGCCAGCAGTTTAGGCGGGGGAAGGGAATATACGCAGTATTTT
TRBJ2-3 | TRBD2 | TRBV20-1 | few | CSASGGRAVVDTQYF | TGCAGTGCTAGCGGCGGGAGGGCCGTAGTAGATACGCAGTATTTT
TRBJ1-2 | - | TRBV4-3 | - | CASSHTDDSGKGYTF | TGCGCCAGCAGTCACACAGACGACAGCGGTAAAGGCTACACCTTC
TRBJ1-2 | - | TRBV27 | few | CASASGGFYGYTF | TGTGCCAGCGCGTCCGGGGGGTTCTATGGCTACACCTTC
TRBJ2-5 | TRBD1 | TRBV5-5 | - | CASSFGAGGRETQYF | TGTGCCAGCAGCTTCGGGGCAGGGGGCCGAGAGACCCAGTACTTC
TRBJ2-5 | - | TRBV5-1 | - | CASSYTSIETQYF | TGCGCCAGCAGCTACACTAGCATTGAGACCCAGTACTTC
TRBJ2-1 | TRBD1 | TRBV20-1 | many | CSAETRGRNNEQFF | TGCAGTGCTGAAACCAGGGGGCGGAACAATGAGCAGTTCTTC
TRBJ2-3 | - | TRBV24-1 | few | CATSDINTDTQYF | TGTGCCACCAGTGATATAAACACAGATACGCAGTATTTT
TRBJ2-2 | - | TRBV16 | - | CASSQSGAGELFF | TGTGCCAGCAGCCAATCGGGGGCCGGGGAGCTGTTTTTT
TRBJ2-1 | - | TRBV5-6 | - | CASSQAIGALSYNEQFF | TGTGCCAGCAGCCAAGCAATAGGAGCCCTCTCCTACAATGAGCAGTTCTTC
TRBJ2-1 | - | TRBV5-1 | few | CASSKRGDSSYNEQFF | TGCGCCAGCAGCAAACGCGGGGACAGCTCCTACAATGAGCAGTTCTTC
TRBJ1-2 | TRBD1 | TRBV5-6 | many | CASSLGGTGPFGYTF | TGTGCCAGCAGCTTGGGTGGGACAGGGCCCTTTGGCTACACCTTC
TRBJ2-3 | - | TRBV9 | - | CASSVGATSTDTQYF | TGTGCCAGCAGCGTAGGGGCCACGAGCACAGATACGCAGTATTTT
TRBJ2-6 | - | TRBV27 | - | CASSLLLGSSGANVLTF | TGTGCCAGCAGTTTACTGCTGGGAAGCTCTGGGGCCAACGTCCTGACTTTC
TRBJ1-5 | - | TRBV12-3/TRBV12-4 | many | CASSLRQGGEPQHF | TGTGCCAGCAGTCTTCGCCAGGGAGGCGAGCCCCAGCATTTT
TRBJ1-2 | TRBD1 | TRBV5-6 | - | CASSNKPGQEYYGYTF | TGTGCCAGCAGCAACAAACCGGGACAGGAATACTATGGCTACACCTTC
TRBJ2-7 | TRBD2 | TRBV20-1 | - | CSARPGIAGVEQYF | TGCAGTGCTAGACCCGGGATAGCGGGAGTTGAGCAGTACTTC
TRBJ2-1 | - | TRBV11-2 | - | CASSLAYLAPNEQFF | TGTGCCAGCAGCTTAGCTTACCTAGCGCCGAATGAGCAGTTCTTC
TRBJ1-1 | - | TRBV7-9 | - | CASSLGPGAAFF | TGTGCCAGCAGCTTAGGCCCAGGGGCAGCTTTCTTT
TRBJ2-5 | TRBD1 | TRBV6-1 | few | CAMAGQGHVGTQYF | TGTGCCATGGCGGGACAGGGGCACGTCGGGACCCAGTACTTC
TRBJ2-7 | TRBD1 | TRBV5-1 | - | CASSIRDRDYEQYF | TGCGCCAGCAGCATCCGGGACAGGGACTACGAGCAGTACTTC
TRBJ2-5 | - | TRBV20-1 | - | CSARRGTDYKETQYF | TGCAGTGCTCGACGCGGGACAGACTACAAAGAGACCCAGTACTTC
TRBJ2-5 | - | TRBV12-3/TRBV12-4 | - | CASNQGLQETQYF | TGTGCCAGCAATCAGGGGCTGCAAGAGACCCAGTACTTC
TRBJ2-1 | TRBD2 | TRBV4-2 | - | CASSPIIPGLVTYNEQFF | TGTGCCAGCAGTCCAATTATCCCGGGACTAGTAACCTACAATGAGCAGTTCTTC
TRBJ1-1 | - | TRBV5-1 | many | CASSWVGGTEAFF | TGCGCCAGCAGCTGGGTAGGGGGGACTGAAGCTTTCTTT
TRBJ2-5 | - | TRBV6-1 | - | CASTAETQYF | TGTGCCAGCACGGCGGAGACCCAGTACTTC
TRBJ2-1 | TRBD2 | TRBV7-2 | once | CASSLAPDRFSSSGSINEQFF | TGTGCCAGCAGCTTAGCTCCCGACAGGTTTTCGTCTAGCGGGAGCATCAATGAGCAGTTCTTC
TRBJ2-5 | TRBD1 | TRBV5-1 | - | CASRAGQDLQETQYF | TGCGCCAGCAGGGCGGGACAGGATCTTCAAGAGACCCAGTACTTC
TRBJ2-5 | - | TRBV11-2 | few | CASSLEFFGTQYF | TGTGCCAGCAGCTTAGAGTTTTTTGGGACCCAGTACTTC
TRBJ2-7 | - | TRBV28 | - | CASSFAPSFYEQYF | TGTGCCAGCAGTTTTGCGCCTAGCTTTTACGAGCAGTACTTC
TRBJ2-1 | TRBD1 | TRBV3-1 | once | CASRSNDRGPYNEQFF | TGTGCCAGCAGGTCGAATGACAGGGGGCCTTACAATGAGCAGTTCTTC